These T cell receptor beta chains were read from a single sample in a study of blood T cell repertoires in COVID-19. Sequencing was performed with immunoSEQ multiplex PCR; in TCRdb, only in-frame clones are kept and a portion is missing. The repertoire holds 150,000 or so clones, around 79% seen once, with roughly 8% in the top ten. Material: peripheral blood. The receptors were gathered from a woman aged 55-69 years with COVID-19, enrolled during active disease. The CDR3 runs from the conserved cysteine through the conserved F or W. Fields, in order: CDR3 DNA, CDR3 protein, D gene, V gene, clone size, J gene. A D gene is named only where the DNA matches it firmly. Clone size is not always given. Where it is, it says once, few, many or a class for expanded clones.

CDR3 DNA: TGTGCCAGCAGTTACTTAGCCGGGGGTCCCGGGGAGCTGTTTTTT
CDR3 protein: CASSYLAGGPGELFF
D gene: -
V gene: TRBV6-5
clone size: -
J gene: TRBJ2-2

CDR3 DNA: TGTGCCAGCAGTACCCGACAGGGGCGGCTGACCGGGGAGCTGTTTTTT
CDR3 protein: CASSTRQGRLTGELFF
D gene: TRBD1
V gene: TRBV28
clone size: once
J gene: TRBJ2-2

CDR3 DNA: TGTGCCAGCAGTCCCCCGGCTAGCGGGAGTAGCCACGAGCAGTACTTC
CDR3 protein: CASSPPASGSSHEQYF
D gene: TRBD2
V gene: TRBV6-6
clone size: -
J gene: TRBJ2-7

CDR3 DNA: TGTGCCAGCAGTGGCTCCAGGGTTGGCTATCAGCCCCAGCATTTT
CDR3 protein: CASSGSRVGYQPQHF
D gene: -
V gene: TRBV2
clone size: many
J gene: TRBJ1-5

CDR3 DNA: TGTGCCAGCAGCCCCGGACTAGCGGGAGGTAGGACAGATACGCAGTATTTT
CDR3 protein: CASSPGLAGGRTDTQYF
D gene: TRBD2
V gene: TRBV2
clone size: -
J gene: TRBJ2-3

CDR3 DNA: TGTGCCATCAGGGACCCCGGGACAGGGGGCGACTATGGCTACACCTTC
CDR3 protein: CAIRDPGTGGDYGYTF
D gene: TRBD1
V gene: TRBV10-3
clone size: -
J gene: TRBJ1-2

CDR3 DNA: TGTGCCAGCAGCCAAGATGGGATACCGGGGGAGCAGTACTTC
CDR3 protein: CASSQDGIPGEQYF
D gene: -
V gene: TRBV4-2
clone size: -
J gene: TRBJ2-7

CDR3 DNA: TGTGCCAGCAGATCACCTATCGAGAGGGGGCCCGAGCAGTACTTC
CDR3 protein: CASRSPIERGPEQYF
D gene: TRBD1
V gene: TRBV27
clone size: -
J gene: TRBJ2-7

CDR3 DNA: TGCGCCAGCAGTCAGAACCAAGAGACCCAGTACTTC
CDR3 protein: CASSQNQETQYF
D gene: -
V gene: TRBV10-1
clone size: few
J gene: TRBJ2-5

CDR3 DNA: TGTGCCAGCACCAGATCAGGGTCGTCGCCCCAGCATTTT
CDR3 protein: CASTRSGSSPQHF
D gene: -
V gene: TRBV7-9
clone size: many
J gene: TRBJ1-5

CDR3 DNA: TGTGCCAGCAGCTTACGGGGGGCGCGGACTGAAGCTTTCTTT
CDR3 protein: CASSLRGARTEAFF
D gene: -
V gene: TRBV13
clone size: -
J gene: TRBJ1-1

CDR3 DNA: TGTGCCAGCAGTGAAACGGGGTTTAGCAATCAGCCCCAGCATTTT
CDR3 protein: CASSETGFSNQPQHF
D gene: -
V gene: TRBV6-1
clone size: -
J gene: TRBJ1-5

CDR3 DNA: TGTGCCAGCAGCCCATCGGGTGGCATCACCGGGGAGCTGTTTTTT
CDR3 protein: CASSPSGGITGELFF
D gene: -
V gene: TRBV7-6
clone size: -
J gene: TRBJ2-2

CDR3 DNA: TGTGCCAGCAGCTCTACGCTCTCGTACCAAGAGACCCAGTACTTC
CDR3 protein: CASSSTLSYQETQYF
D gene: -
V gene: TRBV5-4
clone size: few
J gene: TRBJ2-5

CDR3 DNA: TGCGCCAGCTTCCTGGGGCAGTCTGGAAACACCATATATTTT
CDR3 protein: CASFLGQSGNTIYF
D gene: -
V gene: TRBV10-2
clone size: -
J gene: TRBJ1-3

CDR3 DNA: TGTGCCAGCAGTTATTCAGGGGATCCGGATACGCAGTATTTT
CDR3 protein: CASSYSGDPDTQYF
D gene: -
V gene: TRBV6-2/TRBV6-3
clone size: few
J gene: TRBJ2-3

CDR3 DNA: TGTGCCAGCAGCTTGACTCCGGGACTAGGAACCGGGGAGCTGTTTTTT
CDR3 protein: CASSLTPGLGTGELFF
D gene: TRBD2
V gene: TRBV5-4
clone size: -
J gene: TRBJ2-2

CDR3 DNA: TGTGCCACCAGCAGGGGGACAGCTCAAAACTCTGGAAACACCATATATTTT
CDR3 protein: CATSRGTAQNSGNTIYF
D gene: TRBD1
V gene: TRBV15
clone size: -
J gene: TRBJ1-3

CDR3 DNA: TGTGCCAGTAGTACGACAGATTCCAATCAGCCCCAGCATTTT
CDR3 protein: CASSTTDSNQPQHF
D gene: -
V gene: TRBV19
clone size: -
J gene: TRBJ1-5

CDR3 DNA: TGTGCCAGCAGCCCGGGACAGTCCTATAATTCACCCCTCCACTTT
CDR3 protein: CASSPGQSYNSPLHF
D gene: TRBD1
V gene: TRBV5-5
clone size: -
J gene: TRBJ1-6